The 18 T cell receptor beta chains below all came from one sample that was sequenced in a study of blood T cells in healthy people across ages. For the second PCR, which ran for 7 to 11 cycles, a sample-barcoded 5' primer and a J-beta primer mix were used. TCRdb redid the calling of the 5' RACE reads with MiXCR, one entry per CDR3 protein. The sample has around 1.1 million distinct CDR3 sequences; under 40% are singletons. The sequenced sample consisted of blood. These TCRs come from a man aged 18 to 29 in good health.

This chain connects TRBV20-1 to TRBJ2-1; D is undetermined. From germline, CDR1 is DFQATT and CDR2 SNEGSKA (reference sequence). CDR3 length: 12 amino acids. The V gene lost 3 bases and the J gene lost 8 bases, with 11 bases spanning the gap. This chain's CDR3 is CSASPGTDEQFF. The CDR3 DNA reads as TGCAGTGCTAGTCCGGGCACAGATGAGCAGTTCTTC.

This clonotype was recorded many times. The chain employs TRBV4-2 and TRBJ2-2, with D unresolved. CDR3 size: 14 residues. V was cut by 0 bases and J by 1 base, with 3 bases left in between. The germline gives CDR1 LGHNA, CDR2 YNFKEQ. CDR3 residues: CASSQDLNTGELFF. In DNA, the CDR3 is TGTGCCAGCAGCCAAGATTTGAACACCGGGGAGCTGTTTTTT.

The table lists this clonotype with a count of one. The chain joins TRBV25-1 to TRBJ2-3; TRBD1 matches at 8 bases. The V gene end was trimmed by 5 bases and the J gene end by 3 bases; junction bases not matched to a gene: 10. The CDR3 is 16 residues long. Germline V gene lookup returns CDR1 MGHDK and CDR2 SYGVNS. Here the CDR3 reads CASSKQGRGLTDTQYF. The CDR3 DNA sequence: TGTGCCAGCAGTAAACAGGGCAGGGGGCTTACAGATACGCAGTATTTT.

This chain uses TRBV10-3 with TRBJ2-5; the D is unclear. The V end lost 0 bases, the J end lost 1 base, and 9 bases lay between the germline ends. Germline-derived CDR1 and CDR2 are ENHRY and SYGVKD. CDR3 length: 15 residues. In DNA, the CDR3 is TGTGCCATCAGTGAGTCGGGTCCCCTCCAAGAGACCCAGTACTTC. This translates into CAISESGPLQETQYF.

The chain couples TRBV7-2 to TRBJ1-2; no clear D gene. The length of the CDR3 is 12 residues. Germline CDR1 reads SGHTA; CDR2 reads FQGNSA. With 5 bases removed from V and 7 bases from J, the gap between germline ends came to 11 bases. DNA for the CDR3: TGTACCAGCAGCCTCCGGACTGGTGGCTACACCTTC. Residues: CTSSLRTGGYTF.

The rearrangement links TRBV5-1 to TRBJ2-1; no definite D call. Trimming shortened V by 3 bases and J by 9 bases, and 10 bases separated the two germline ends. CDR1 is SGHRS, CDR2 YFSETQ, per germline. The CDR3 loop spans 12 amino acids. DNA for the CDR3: TGCGCCAGCAGCTGGAAGCCCGGTGAGCAGTTCTTC. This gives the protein CASSWKPGEQFF.

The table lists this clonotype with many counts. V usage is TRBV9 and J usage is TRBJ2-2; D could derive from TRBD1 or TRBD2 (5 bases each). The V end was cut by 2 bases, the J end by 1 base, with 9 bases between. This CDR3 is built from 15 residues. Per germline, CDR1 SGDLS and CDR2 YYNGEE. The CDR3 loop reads CASSVGTVNTGELFF. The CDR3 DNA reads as TGTGCCAGCAGCGTCGGGACGGTGAACACCGGGGAGCTGTTTTTT.

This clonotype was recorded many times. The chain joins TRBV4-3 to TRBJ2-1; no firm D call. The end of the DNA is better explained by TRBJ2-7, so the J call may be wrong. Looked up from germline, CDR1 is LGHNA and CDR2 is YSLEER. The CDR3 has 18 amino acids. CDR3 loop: CASSQDPLMVSSYNEQYF. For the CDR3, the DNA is TGCGCCAGCAGCCAAGACCCGCTAATGGTTAGCTCCTACAATGAGCAGTACTTC.

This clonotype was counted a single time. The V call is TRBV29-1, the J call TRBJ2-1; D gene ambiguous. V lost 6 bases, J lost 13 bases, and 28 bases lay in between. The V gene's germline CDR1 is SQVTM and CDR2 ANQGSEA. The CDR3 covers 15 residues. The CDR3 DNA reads TGCAGCGTCGCTCCCTTAAAGGCCTTGGGTGAGACCCAGTTCTTC. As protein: CSVAPLKALGETQFF.

CDR3 residues: CSGRGSGNTGELFF. CDR3 sequence (DNA): TGCAGTGGACGGGGTTCGGGGAACACCGGGGAGCTGTTTTTT. The genes are TRBV20-1 and TRBJ2-2, with TRBD2 as a possible D gene (5 bases). Germline V gene sequence: CDR1 DFQATT, CDR2 SNEGSKA (reference sequence). This CDR3 comprises 14 residues. V lost 7 bases and J lost 1, with 13 bases in between.

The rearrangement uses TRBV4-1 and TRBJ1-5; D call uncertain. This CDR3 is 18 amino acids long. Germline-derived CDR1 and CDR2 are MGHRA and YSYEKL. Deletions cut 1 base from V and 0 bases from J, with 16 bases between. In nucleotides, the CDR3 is TGCGCCAGCAGCCAAGGCTACTGGGAGGTAAATAGCAATCAGCCCCAGCATTTT. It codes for CASSQGYWEVNSNQPQHF.

The CDR3 protein is CASSEDRYFAEAFF. CDR3 coding DNA: TGTGCCAGCAGCGAAGACAGGTATTTCGCTGAAGCTTTCTTT. V and J are TRBV12-3 or TRBV12-4 and TRBJ1-1, with D possibly matching TRBD1 (6 bases). The CDR3 loop spans 14 amino acids. Trimming removed 6 bases from V and 6 bases from J, with 17 bases in between.

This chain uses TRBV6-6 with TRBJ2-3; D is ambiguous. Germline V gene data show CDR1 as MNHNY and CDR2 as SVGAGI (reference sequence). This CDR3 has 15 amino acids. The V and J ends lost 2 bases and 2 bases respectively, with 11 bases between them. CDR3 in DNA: TGTGCCAGCAGTTACCTAGGCCCTCCCACAGATACGCAGTATTTT. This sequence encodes CASSYLGPPTDTQYF.

DNA of the CDR3: TGTGCCAGCTCACCAATGGCAGGGACCGGGGGCACTAATGAAAAACTGTTTTTT. This encodes CASSPMAGTGGTNEKLFF. The rearrangement joins TRBV18 to TRBJ1-4; D may be TRBD1 (6 bases). Germline V gene lookup returns CDR1 KGHSH and CDR2 LQKENI. Trimming cost V 2 bases and J 2 bases, with 18 bases left between them. CDR3 length equals 18 residues.

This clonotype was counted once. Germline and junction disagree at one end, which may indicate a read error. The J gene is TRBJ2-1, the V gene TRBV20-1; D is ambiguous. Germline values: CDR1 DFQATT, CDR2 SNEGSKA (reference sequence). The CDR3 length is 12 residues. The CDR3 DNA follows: TGCAGTGCTAGCTACAGTTACAATGGGCAGTTCTTC. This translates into CSASYSYNGQFF.

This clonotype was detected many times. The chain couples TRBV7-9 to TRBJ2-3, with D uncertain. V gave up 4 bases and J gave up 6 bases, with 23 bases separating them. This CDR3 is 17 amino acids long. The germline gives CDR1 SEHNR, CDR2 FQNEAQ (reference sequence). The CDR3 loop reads CASSSPIGVLVVDTQYF. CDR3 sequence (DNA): TGTGCCAGCAGCTCCCCAATAGGTGTGCTAGTAGTCGATACGCAGTATTTT.

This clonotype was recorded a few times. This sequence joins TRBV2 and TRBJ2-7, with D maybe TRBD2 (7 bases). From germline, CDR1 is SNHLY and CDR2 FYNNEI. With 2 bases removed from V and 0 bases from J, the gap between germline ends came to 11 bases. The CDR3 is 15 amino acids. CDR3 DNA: TGTGCCAGCAGTGAACGGCGGGGGCCCTCCTACGAGCAGTACTTC. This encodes CASSERRGPSYEQYF.

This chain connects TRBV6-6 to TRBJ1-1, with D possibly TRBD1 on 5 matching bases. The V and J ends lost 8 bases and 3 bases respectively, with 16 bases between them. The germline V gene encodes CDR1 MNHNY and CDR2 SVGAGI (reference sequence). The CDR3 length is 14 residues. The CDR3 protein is CASEPAGTYTEAFF. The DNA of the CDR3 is TGTGCCAGCGAGCCGGCGGGGACCTACACTGAAGCTTTCTTT.